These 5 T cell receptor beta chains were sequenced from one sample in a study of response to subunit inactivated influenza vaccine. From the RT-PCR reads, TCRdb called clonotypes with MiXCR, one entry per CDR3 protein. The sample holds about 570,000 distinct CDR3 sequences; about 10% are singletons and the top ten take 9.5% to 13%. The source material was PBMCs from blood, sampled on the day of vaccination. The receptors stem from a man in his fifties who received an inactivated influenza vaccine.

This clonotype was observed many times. The CDR3 nucleotides read TGCAGTGCTACAGAGTTTGGGGGGGAAGATACGCAGTATTTT. Encoded protein: CSATEFGGEDTQYF. The J gene is TRBJ2-3, the V gene TRBV20-1; 7 bases fit TRBD2. The CDR3 runs to 14 residues. V trimming: 4 bases; J trimming: 5 bases; junction bases outside the gene matches: 9. Germline CDR1 and CDR2: DFQATT and SNEGSKA (reference sequence).

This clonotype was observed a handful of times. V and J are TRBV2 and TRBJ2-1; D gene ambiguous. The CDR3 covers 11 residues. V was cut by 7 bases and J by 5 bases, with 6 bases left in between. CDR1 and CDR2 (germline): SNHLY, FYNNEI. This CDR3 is CASTGHNEQFF. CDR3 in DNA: TGTGCCAGCACCGGGCACAATGAGCAGTTCTTC.

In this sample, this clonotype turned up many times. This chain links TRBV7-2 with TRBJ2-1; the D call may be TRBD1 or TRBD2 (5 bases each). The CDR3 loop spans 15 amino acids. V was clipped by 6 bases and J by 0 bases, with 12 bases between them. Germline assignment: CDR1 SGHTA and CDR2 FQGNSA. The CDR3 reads CASSMGTVSYNEQFF. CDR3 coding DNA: TGTGCCAGCAGTATGGGGACGGTCTCCTACAATGAGCAGTTCTTC.

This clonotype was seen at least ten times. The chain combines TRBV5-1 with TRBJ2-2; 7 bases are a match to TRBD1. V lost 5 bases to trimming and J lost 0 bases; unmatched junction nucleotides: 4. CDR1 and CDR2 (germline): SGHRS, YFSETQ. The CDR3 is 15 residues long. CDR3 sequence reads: CASSPGQANTGELFF. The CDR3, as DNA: TGCGCCAGCAGTCCCGGACAGGCGAACACCGGGGAGCTGTTTTTT.

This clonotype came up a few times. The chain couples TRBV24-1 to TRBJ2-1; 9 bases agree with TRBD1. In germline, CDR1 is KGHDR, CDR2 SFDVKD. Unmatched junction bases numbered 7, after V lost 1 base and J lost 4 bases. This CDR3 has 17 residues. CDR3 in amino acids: CATSDFVGQGIYNEQFF. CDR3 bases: TGTGCCACCAGTGATTTTGTAGGACAGGGGATTTACAATGAGCAGTTCTTC.